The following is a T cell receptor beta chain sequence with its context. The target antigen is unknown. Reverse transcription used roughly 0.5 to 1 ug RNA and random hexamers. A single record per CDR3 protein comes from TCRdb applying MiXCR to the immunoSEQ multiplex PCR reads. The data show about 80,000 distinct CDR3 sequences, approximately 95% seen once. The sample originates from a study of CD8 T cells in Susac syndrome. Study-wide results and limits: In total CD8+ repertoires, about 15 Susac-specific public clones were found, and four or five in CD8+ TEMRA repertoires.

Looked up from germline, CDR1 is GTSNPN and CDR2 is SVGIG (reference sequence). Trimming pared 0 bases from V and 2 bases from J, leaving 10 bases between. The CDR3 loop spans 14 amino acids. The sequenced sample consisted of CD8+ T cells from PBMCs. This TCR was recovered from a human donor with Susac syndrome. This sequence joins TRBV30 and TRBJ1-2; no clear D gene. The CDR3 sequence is CAWSVDGQNYGYTF. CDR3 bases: TGTGCCTGGAGTGTCGACGGGCAGAACTATGGCTACACCTTC.